This T cell receptor (beta chain) was retrieved from a study of Graves' ophthalmopathy and Graves' hyperthyroidism. This clonotype was counted ten times or more. Its antigen is as yet unknown. From RNA, the CDR3 regions of TCR beta chains were amplified and sequenced. HTBI primers were used in a first-round RT-PCR, which preceded a second-round multiplex PCR. One entry per CDR3 protein results from TCRdb running MiXCR on the multiplex PCR reads. The table records 200,000 to 250,000 distinct CDR3 sequences, just under 30% of them present only once. Findings and caveats of the study: The model predicted progression of ophthalmopathy with a sensitivity of roughly 66%, and its specificity was about 72%.

Germline V CDR1 and CDR2: SGHTA, FQGNSA. The CDR3 contains 17 residues. V dropped 5 bases and J dropped 2; count of bases not matched to a gene: 9. V gene TRBV7-2 combines with J gene TRBJ1-6; TRBD1 agrees at 7 bases. The sequence derives from a man between 50 and 59 years old with Graves' ophthalmopathy. The sequenced material came from peripheral blood. The CDR3 is CASSVDRASPYNSPLHF. CDR3 DNA sequence: TGTGCCAGCAGCGTTGACAGGGCATCCCCCTATAATTCACCCCTCCACTTT.